Listed below are T cell receptor beta chains from one sample, sequenced in a study of cytomegalovirus exposure and HLA in healthy donors. Using immunoSEQ multiplex PCR, the repertoire was profiled, and TCRdb retains in-frame clones only, with some absent. The table records some 96,000 clones, approximately 64% of them present only once. Input material: PBMCs. The receptors were sampled from a man aged 60 to 75 in good health and CMV-seronegative. Each CDR3 is given without its conserved first and last residue. Each record gives: V gene, CDR3 protein.

v_call: TRBV30
cdr3_aa: ASGQRANYGYT

v_call: TRBV28
cdr3_aa: ASSLRAEAF

v_call: TRBV6-5
cdr3_aa: ASSYKGQVGNTIY

v_call: TRBV9
cdr3_aa: ASSDPRAPNEQF

v_call: TRBV5-1
cdr3_aa: ASSLGIGIAGYNSEAF

v_call: TRBV19
cdr3_aa: ASSIRDRGTTEAF

v_call: TRBV2
cdr3_aa: ASTRRGQEFSSTDTQY

v_call: TRBV18
cdr3_aa: ASSPLGQGLTDTQY

v_call: TRBV7-2
cdr3_aa: ASSLFPPSGKTYEQY

v_call: TRBV7-3
cdr3_aa: ASSRARGEKLF

v_call: TRBV15
cdr3_aa: ATSRIGGLDTEAF

v_call: TRBV5-1
cdr3_aa: ASSLPGTGPNYGYT

v_call: TRBV6-1
cdr3_aa: ASSGLQGGGSDTQY

v_call: TRBV6-5
cdr3_aa: ASREEDEDYGYT

v_call: TRBV6-5
cdr3_aa: ASGTSGQNEQF

v_call: TRBV14
cdr3_aa: ASSQYKGESPLH

v_call: TRBV10-2
cdr3_aa: ASSRLARNNEQF

v_call: TRBV4-2
cdr3_aa: ASSHTGGGETQY

v_call: TRBV5-4
cdr3_aa: ATRTGEYQETQY

v_call: TRBV4-1
cdr3_aa: ASSQVAPPETQY

v_call: TRBV5-4
cdr3_aa: ASSFPGQRRSHTIY

v_call: TRBV9
cdr3_aa: ASSVAQLTEAF

v_call: TRBV5-1
cdr3_aa: ASSLDPGGTYGYT

v_call: TRBV2
cdr3_aa: ASSTMTGGEQY

v_call: TRBV28
cdr3_aa: ASSHNLGTGFSSYNEQF

v_call: TRBV6-1
cdr3_aa: ASSERGDQPQH

v_call: TRBV27
cdr3_aa: ASSLITTGRNSPLH

v_call: TRBV10-3
cdr3_aa: AISELTGTGNTIY

v_call: TRBV2
cdr3_aa: ASSEMSGYQPQH

v_call: TRBV9
cdr3_aa: ASSGTGGGGGDYGYT

v_call: TRBV6-1
cdr3_aa: ASSETLAGGPHNEQF

v_call: TRBV9
cdr3_aa: ASSESNYGYT

v_call: TRBV28
cdr3_aa: ASSLWGGSSYNEQF

v_call: TRBV27
cdr3_aa: ASTFSGRVDSPLH